This passage covers 28 T cell receptor beta chains from one sample sequenced in a study of CD8 T cells in Susac syndrome. It was with random hexamers that roughly 0.5 to 1 ug RNA was reverse transcribed. From the immunoSEQ multiplex PCR reads, TCRdb called clonotypes with MiXCR, one entry per CDR3 protein. The table records approximately 210,000 distinct CDR3 sequences, 95% of them present only once. Input material: CD4+ T cells from PBMCs. The receptors here all came from a human donor with multiple sclerosis.

V is TRBV6-2 or TRBV6-3 and J is TRBJ2-3; D ambiguous. CDR1 is MNHEY, CDR2 SVGEGT, per germline. The V and J ends lost 6 bases and 0 bases respectively, with 19 bases between them. The CDR3 extends over 17 amino acids. CDR3 in DNA: TGTGCCAGCAGCCGTCCCCTTCGTGCGTCTAGCACAGATACGCAGTATTTT. Encoded protein: CASSRPLRASSTDTQYF.

The rearrangement uses TRBV29-1 and TRBJ2-3; no clear D gene. The V and J ends lost 2 bases and 6 bases respectively, with 6 bases between them. The CDR3 contains 11 residues. CDR1 and CDR2 (germline): SQVTM, ANQGSEA. This chain's CDR3 is CSVEFGDTQYF. The CDR3 DNA reads TGCAGCGTTGAATTTGGGGATACGCAGTATTTT.

The chain has TRBV12-3 or TRBV12-4 and TRBJ1-2; D is possibly TRBD1 (6 bases). The ends were cut back, 6 bases at V and 8 bases at J, with 22 bases in the middle. This CDR3 region has 15 residues. The CDR3 region has the DNA TGTGCCAGCAGCTCACCTACAGGGAATTCGAGGGGCTACACCTTC. It encodes CASSSPTGNSRGYTF.

This clonotype was observed a few times. An end of the junction does not agree with germline; a read error may underlie this. In nucleotides, the CDR3 is TGCAGTGTTGAAGATTACGGGATCGAGGGGACAGCCAGCGAAAAACTGTTTTTT. This gives the protein CSVEDYGIEGTASEKLFF. The rearrangement uses TRBV29-1 and TRBJ1-4, with 7 bases identical to TRBD1. The CDR3 contains 18 residues. The germline V gene encodes CDR1 SQVTM and CDR2 ANQGSEA.

The rearrangement joins TRBV29-1 to TRBJ2-2; 9 nucleotides match TRBD1. There are 15 residues in the CDR3. V gave up 7 bases and J gave up 0 bases; unmatched junction bases: 6. The germline CDR1 and CDR2 sequences are SQVTM and ANQGSEA. The CDR3 DNA sequence: TGCAGCGCATGGGGACAGGGATCGAACACCGGGGAGCTGTTTTTT. This sequence encodes CSAWGQGSNTGELFF.

This clonotype was counted only a few times. The rearrangement joins TRBV9 to TRBJ2-1, with TRBD2 identical over 7 bases. This CDR3 is 14 amino acids long. Germline V gene data show CDR1 as SGDLS and CDR2 as YYNGEE. V trimming: 3 bases; J trimming: 5 bases; junction bases outside the gene matches: 5. CDR3: CASSGGSVHNEQFF. The DNA of the CDR3 is TGTGCCAGCAGCGGCGGGAGTGTACACAATGAGCAGTTCTTC.

The rearrangement joins TRBV13 to TRBJ1-2; TRBD1 matches 12 bases. The CDR3 contains 17 residues. After removal of 5 bases from V and 2 bases from J, the junction contained 9 bases not matched to a gene. The germline V gene has CDR1 PRHDT and CDR2 FYEKMQ (reference sequence). CDR3 sequence reads: CASSPPGTGGSNYGYTF. Here the CDR3 DNA reads TGTGCCAGCAGCCCCCCCGGGACAGGGGGCAGCAACTATGGCTACACCTTC.

The chain uses TRBV11-2 and TRBJ2-3; tentative D call: TRBD1 (6 bases). The CDR3 is 16 residues long. Germline V gene lookup returns CDR1 SGHAT and CDR2 FQNNGV. V was cut by 2 bases and J by 0 bases, with 12 bases left in between. The chain's CDR3 is CASSLRQGISTDTQYF. The CDR3 DNA follows: TGTGCCAGCAGCTTACGTCAGGGGATAAGCACAGATACGCAGTATTTT.

This clonotype appeared a few times. This chain uses TRBV4-3 with TRBJ2-7; 10 positions match TRBD2. This CDR3 contains 15 residues. Per the germline V gene, CDR1 is LGHNA and CDR2 is YSLEER. Losses at the gene ends were 3 bases for V and 4 bases for J; bases not matched to a gene: 6. This CDR3 is CASSHGAGGRYEQYF. In DNA form, the CDR3 reads TGCGCCAGCAGCCACGGAGCGGGAGGGCGATACGAGCAGTACTTC.

The chain links TRBV29-1 to TRBJ2-1; tentative D call: TRBD1 (6 bases). Trimming took 5 bases from V and 8 from J, leaving 22 bases between them. The CDR3 spans 15 residues. Germline CDR1 is SQVTM and CDR2 is ANQGSEA. The CDR3 here is CSVQGSRDSVDEQFF. The CDR3, as DNA: TGCAGCGTTCAGGGGAGCCGGGATTCTGTCGATGAGCAGTTCTTC.

The chain recombines TRBV27 with TRBJ2-7; 10 nucleotides agree with TRBD2. CDR1 is MNHEY, CDR2 SMNVEV, per germline (reference sequence). V trimming: 5 bases; J trimming: 5 bases; junction bases outside the gene matches: 18. This CDR3 is built from 18 residues. In nucleotides, the CDR3 is TGTGCCAGCAGTCCCAGACAGGGATTCGGGACTAGCGCCAACGAGCAGTACTTC. It yields the protein CASSPRQGFGTSANEQYF.

This rearrangement joins TRBV12-3 or TRBV12-4 to TRBJ1-2, with D possibly being TRBD1 (6 bases). V was cut by 8 bases and J by 8 bases, with 18 bases left in between. The length of the CDR3 is 13 residues. In nucleotides, the CDR3 is TGTGCCAGCCGACAGACTGGGGGCTTCGGCTACACCTTC. Translated: CASRQTGGFGYTF.

The CDR3 DNA is TGCGCCAGCAGCCAAGTGGGCCGGACAGGTTATAGCAATCAGCCCCAGCATTTT. This translates into CASSQVGRTGYSNQPQHF. V is TRBV4-1 and J is TRBJ1-5; TRBD1 matches 7 bases. Trimming took 1 base from V and 0 from J; bases not matched to a gene: 9. This CDR3 is built from 18 residues. The germline CDR1 and CDR2 sequences are MGHRA and YSYEKL.

About this clonotype itself: One junction end disagrees with the germline gene, perhaps due to a read error. The chain recombines TRBV5-1 with TRBJ1-1, with D possibly TRBD1 on 5 matching bases. The CDR3 consists of 14 residues. CDR1 SGHRS and CDR2 YFSETQ come from the germline V gene. The CDR3 DNA follows: TGCGCCAGCAGGTTGGGGGACTCGAACACTGAAGCTTTCTTT. It specifies CASRLGDSNTEAFF.

The V gene is TRBV9, the J gene TRBJ1-6; 9 nucleotides agree with TRBD1. After removal of 0 bases from V and 10 bases from J, the junction contained 2 bases not matched to a gene. The CDR3 contains 14 residues. Germline loops: CDR1 SGDLS, CDR2 YYNGEE. CDR3 sequence reads: CASSVDRGRSPLHF. As DNA, the CDR3 is TGTGCCAGCAGCGTAGACAGGGGGCGATCACCCCTCCACTTT.

The rearrangement joins TRBV12-3 or TRBV12-4 to TRBJ2-4; 7 nucleotides line up with TRBD2. The V and J ends lost 0 bases and 6 bases, in that order; junction bases with no gene match: 5. CDR3 size: 15 residues. The chain's CDR3 is CASSLAGGRGNIQYF. As DNA, the CDR3 is TGTGCCAGCAGTTTAGCGGGAGGGAGGGGAAACATTCAGTACTTC.

This clonotype occurred once. The CDR3 region is CASSSETGHAGYTF. The CDR3 DNA reads TGCGCCAGCAGCTCCGAAACGGGACACGCTGGCTACACCTTC. This sequence joins TRBV5-1 and TRBJ1-2, with D maybe TRBD1 (6 bases). CDR3 size: 14 residues. V was pared by 3 bases and J by 7 bases, with 16 bases between. Germline values: CDR1 SGHRS, CDR2 YFSETQ.

V usage is TRBV29-1 and J usage is TRBJ2-1; 8 bases fit TRBD2. V lost 4 bases to trimming and J lost 0 bases; unmatched junction nucleotides: 5. Germline assignment: CDR1 SQVTM and CDR2 ANQGSEA. The CDR3 loop spans 15 amino acids. The CDR3: CSVAGGRRSYNEQFF. CDR3 nucleotides: TGCAGCGTTGCGGGCGGGAGGCGCTCCTACAATGAGCAGTTCTTC.

This chain links TRBV2 with TRBJ1-1; possibly TRBD1 for D (5 bases). Trimming removed 3 bases from V and 4 bases from J, with 12 bases in between. The CDR3 is made up of 14 amino acids. The V gene's germline CDR1 is SNHLY and CDR2 FYNNEI. The CDR3 DNA reads as TGTGCCAGCAGTGACCGGGGGGGTGGCACTGAAGCTTTCTTT. Its translation is CASSDRGGGTEAFF.

The CDR3 DNA sequence: TGTGCCTGGAGTGTACGAACAGGGGGCGCGCTGTACTTC. Its translation is CAWSVRTGGALYF. The chain carries TRBV30 and TRBJ2-7; 9 nucleotides match TRBD1. The CDR3 is made up of 13 amino acids. Per germline, CDR1 GTSNPN and CDR2 SVGIG (reference sequence). V gave up 0 bases and J gave up 12 bases; unmatched junction bases: 9.

This chain uses TRBV18 with TRBJ1-1; D gene ambiguous. The germline V gene has CDR1 KGHSH and CDR2 LQKENI. With 3 bases removed from V and 6 bases from J, the gap between germline ends came to 5 bases. The CDR3 contains 11 residues. In nucleotides, the CDR3 is TGTGCCAGCTCACCCAACGCTGAAGCTTTCTTT. Translated, it gives CASSPNAEAFF.

V usage is TRBV7-9 and J usage is TRBJ2-1; 7 nucleotides align to TRBD1. CDR1 is SEHNR, CDR2 FQNEAQ, per germline (reference sequence). The CDR3 consists of 14 residues. Trimming cost V 10 bases and J 3 bases; bases outside gene matches: 9. The CDR3 protein is CATNPGTDYNEQFF. The CDR3 coding sequence is TGTGCCACAAATCCCGGGACAGACTACAATGAGCAGTTCTTC.

This chain connects TRBV5-1 to TRBJ1-2, with a weak D call TRBD1 (5 bases). Trimming removed 3 bases from V and 3 bases from J, with 9 bases in between. CDR3 length: 13 residues. Per the germline V gene, CDR1 is SGHRS and CDR2 is YFSETQ. CDR3 residues: CASSWDGDYGYTF. The CDR3 nucleotides read TGCGCCAGCAGCTGGGACGGAGACTATGGCTACACCTTC.

This chain links TRBV29-1 with TRBJ1-2; D not resolved. CDR1 and CDR2 (germline): SQVTM, ANQGSEA. With 6 bases removed from V and 7 bases from J, the gap between germline ends came to 12 bases. The CDR3 consists of 11 residues. The CDR3 DNA is TGCAGCGTGGGAGTCACTGGTGGCTACACCTTC. This encodes CSVGVTGGYTF. Together with reference TRBV29-1 and TRBJ1-2, the CDR3 gives the full variable domain: SAVISQKPSRDICQRGTSLTIQCQVDSQVTMMFWYRQQPGQSLTLIATANQGSEATYESGFVIDKFPISRPNLTFSTLTVSNMSPEDSSIYLCSVGVTGGYTFGSGTRLTVV.

This clonotype was recorded once. This chain connects TRBV28 to TRBJ1-2; D gene unclear. CDR3 size: 13 residues. The V gene lost 3 bases and the J gene lost 3 bases, with 8 bases spanning the gap. Germline loops: CDR1 MDHEN, CDR2 SYDVKM. CDR3 DNA sequence: TGTGCCAGCAGTTTCACCAACCACTATGGCTACACCTTC. Protein sequence: CASSFTNHYGYTF.

The chain couples TRBV5-1 to TRBJ2-7; the D gene is possibly TRBD2 (6 bases). Germline V CDR1 and CDR2: SGHRS, YFSETQ. Trimming took 0 bases from V and 4 from J, leaving 11 bases between them. The CDR3 is 14 amino acids. In DNA form, the CDR3 reads TGCGCCAGCAGCTTGGAGTCTAGCGTTTACGAGCAGTACTTC. It yields the protein CASSLESSVYEQYF.

The J gene is TRBJ2-3, the V gene TRBV25-1, with D tentatively TRBD1 or TRBD2 (5 bases each). Per the germline V gene, CDR1 is MGHDK and CDR2 is SYGVNS. V was trimmed by 6 bases and J by 4 bases, leaving 11 bases between them. There are 13 residues in the CDR3. The CDR3 sequence is CASRGLGPDTQYF. For the CDR3, the DNA is TGTGCCAGCAGAGGTCTGGGACCAGATACGCAGTATTTT. Drawing the rest from reference TRBV25-1 and TRBJ2-3, the complete variable domain is EADIYQTPRYLVIGTGKKITLECSQTMGHDKMYWYQQDPGMELHLIHYSYGVNSTEKGDLSSESTVSRIRTEHFPLTLESARPSHTSQYLCASRGLGPDTQYFGPGTRLTVL.

The gene calls are TRBV9 and TRBJ2-1; possible D gene TRBD2, 6 bases. The germline CDR1 and CDR2 sequences are SGDLS and YYNGEE. The CDR3 has 14 amino acids. V was clipped by 4 bases and J by 7 bases, with 15 bases between them. The DNA for the CDR3 is TGTGCCAGCAGCTTACCGGGACTGGGGAATGAGCAGTTCTTC. Its protein is CASSLPGLGNEQFF.